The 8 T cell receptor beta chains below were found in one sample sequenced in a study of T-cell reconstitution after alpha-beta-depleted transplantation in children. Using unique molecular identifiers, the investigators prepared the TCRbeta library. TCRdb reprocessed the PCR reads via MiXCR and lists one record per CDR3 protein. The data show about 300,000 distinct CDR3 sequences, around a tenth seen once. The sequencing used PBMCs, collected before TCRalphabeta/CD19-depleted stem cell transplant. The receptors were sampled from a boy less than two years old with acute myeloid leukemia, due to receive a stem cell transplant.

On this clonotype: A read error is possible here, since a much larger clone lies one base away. The CDR3, as DNA: TGTGCCAGCAGCTTCGAAATTGCAGGGGGATTCTACGAGCAGTACTTC. This translates into CASSFEIAGGFYEQYF. This sequence joins TRBV7-2 and TRBJ2-7, with 7 bases aligning to TRBD1. V lost 3 bases to trimming and J lost 3 bases; unmatched junction nucleotides: 11. CDR3 length: 16 residues. Germline V gene lookup returns CDR1 SGHTA and CDR2 FQGNSA.

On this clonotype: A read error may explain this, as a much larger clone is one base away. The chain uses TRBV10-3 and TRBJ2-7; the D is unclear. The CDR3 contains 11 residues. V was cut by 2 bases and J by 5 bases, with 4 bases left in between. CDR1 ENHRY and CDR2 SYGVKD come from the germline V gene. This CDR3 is CAISEADEQYF. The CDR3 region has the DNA TGTGCCATCAGTGAGGCAGACGAGCAGTACTTC.

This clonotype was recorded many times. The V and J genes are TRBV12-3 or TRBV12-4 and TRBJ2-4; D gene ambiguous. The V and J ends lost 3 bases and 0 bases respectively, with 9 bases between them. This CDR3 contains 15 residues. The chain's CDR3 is CASSLATLAKNIQYF. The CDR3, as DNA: TGTGCCAGCAGTTTGGCCACTTTAGCCAAAAACATTCAGTACTTC.

The CDR3 DNA sequence: TGTGCCAGCAGTTTCGACGGTAATCAGCCCCAGCATTTT. Residues: CASSFDGNQPQHF. The chain couples TRBV12-3 or TRBV12-4 to TRBJ1-5; D uncertain. Deletions cut 3 bases from V and 4 bases from J, with 7 bases between. The CDR3 has 13 residues.

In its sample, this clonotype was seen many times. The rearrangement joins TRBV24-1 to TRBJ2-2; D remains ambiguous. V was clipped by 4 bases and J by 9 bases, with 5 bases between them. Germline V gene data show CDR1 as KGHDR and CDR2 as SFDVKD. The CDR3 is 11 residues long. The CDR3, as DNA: TGTGCCACCAGTGACGGTTGGGAGCTGTTTTTT. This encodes CATSDGWELFF.

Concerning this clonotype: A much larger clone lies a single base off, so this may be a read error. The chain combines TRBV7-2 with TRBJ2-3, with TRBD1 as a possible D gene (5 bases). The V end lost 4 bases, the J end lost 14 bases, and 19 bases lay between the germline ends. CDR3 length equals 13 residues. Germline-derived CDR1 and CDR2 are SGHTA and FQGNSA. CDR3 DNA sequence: TGTGCCAGCAGCTCGCCTTGGGGCGATCCGCCGTATTTT. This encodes CASSSPWGDPPYF.

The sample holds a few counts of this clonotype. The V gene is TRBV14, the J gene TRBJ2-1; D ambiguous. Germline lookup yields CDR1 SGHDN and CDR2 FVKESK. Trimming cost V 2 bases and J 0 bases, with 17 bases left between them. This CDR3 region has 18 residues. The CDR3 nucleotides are TGTGCCAGCAGCCAATTGGGATACGTACCGCCCTCCTACAATGAGCAGTTCTTC. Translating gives CASSQLGYVPPSYNEQFF.

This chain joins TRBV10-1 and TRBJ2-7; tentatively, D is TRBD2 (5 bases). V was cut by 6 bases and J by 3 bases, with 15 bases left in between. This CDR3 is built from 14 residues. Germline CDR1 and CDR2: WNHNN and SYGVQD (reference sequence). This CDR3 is CASRTRHGDYEQYF. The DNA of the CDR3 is TGCGCCAGCAGGACGCGCCACGGGGACTACGAGCAGTACTTC.